One sample yielded the 22 T cell receptor beta chains listed below, sequenced in a study of shared clonotypes between healthy human individuals. Sequencing was performed with immunoSEQ multiplex PCR; in TCRdb, only in-frame clones are kept and a portion is missing. The repertoire includes about 2,200,000 clones, just over 90% of them detected once, and 1.5% to 2% sits in the top ten. In the naive CD8 group, cells lacked CD45RO and were positively selected for CCR7, so terminally differentiated effector memory CD45RA+ cells were left out. The source material was naive CD8+ T cells from PBMCs. These receptors all come from a man aged 18 to 29 in good health. Some clones in this sample may be carry-over from other donors' samples.

V usage is TRBV5-1 and J usage is TRBJ2-1, with TRBD1 matching 8 bases. Germline trimming cut 6 bases from V and 7 bases from J; bases unmatched to any gene: 12. The CDR3 covers 15 residues. Germline V gene sequence: CDR1 SGHRS, CDR2 YFSETQ. Here the CDR3 DNA reads TGCGCCAGCAACCCGGTAAGGACAGGGATAAATGAGCAGTTCTTC. Amino acids: CASNPVRTGINEQFF.

The chain combines TRBV4-1 with TRBJ2-7; 12 positions match TRBD1. Germline V gives CDR1 MGHRA, CDR2 YSYEKL. The length of the CDR3 is 15 residues. V was pared by 3 bases and J by 7 bases, with 7 bases of the junction left unmatched. This CDR3 is CASSQARDRGHEQYF. The DNA of the CDR3 is TGCGCCAGCAGCCAGGCACGGGACAGGGGGCATGAGCAGTACTTC.

This chain joins TRBV28 and TRBJ2-7, with 14 bases matching TRBD2. Germline values: CDR1 MDHEN, CDR2 SYDVKM. CDR3 length: 20 residues. V lost 3 bases, J lost 1 base, and 14 bases stayed unmatched. The CDR3 nucleotides are TGTGCCAGCAGTTTCCCCCGGTCTGGACTAGCGGGAGGAGAGTCCTACGAGCAGTACTTC. It translates to CASSFPRSGLAGGESYEQYF.

The table lists this clone with a count of one. The chain recombines TRBV19 with TRBJ1-4, with TRBD1 matching 7 bases. Germline V gene sequence: CDR1 LNHDA, CDR2 SQIVND (reference sequence). The CDR3 consists of 14 residues. Trimming at V came to 6 bases and at J to 7 bases, leaving 8 bases not matched to a gene. CDR3 coding DNA: TGTGCCAGTAGCAGAGACAGGGAGGGTGAAAAACTGTTTTTT. It is translated as CASSRDREGEKLFF.

This clone was seen a single time. The chain uses TRBV5-1 and TRBJ2-1, with 9 bases that match TRBD2. The CDR3 spans 14 residues. Germline CDR1 and CDR2: SGHRS and YFSETQ. Unmatched junction bases numbered 3, after V lost 2 bases and J lost 6 bases. This CDR3 is CASSFLAGSNEQFF. DNA for the CDR3: TGCGCCAGCAGCTTCCTAGCGGGAAGCAATGAGCAGTTCTTC. Full variable domain (outside the CDR3, taken from reference TRBV5-1 and TRBJ2-1): KAGVTQTPRYLIKTRGQQVTLSCSPISGHRSVSWYQQTPGQGLQFLFEYFSETQRNKGNFPGRFSGRQFSNSRSEMNVSTLELGDSALYLCASSFLAGSNEQFFGPGTRLTVL.

The chain has TRBV27 and TRBJ2-7; 10 bases match TRBD1. From germline, CDR1 is MNHEY and CDR2 SMNVEV (reference sequence). This CDR3 has 17 residues. V gave up 8 bases and J gave up 0 bases; unmatched junction bases: 13. The DNA of the CDR3 is TGTGCCAGCCAGTCCCGGGACAGGGGTCTAAGCTCCTACGAGCAGTACTTC. Translation: CASQSRDRGLSSYEQYF.

The genes are TRBV10-3 and TRBJ1-5; a weak D match, TRBD1 (5 bases). The length of the CDR3 is 13 residues. V was shortened by 10 bases and J by 3 bases, with 13 bases between the two germline ends. The germline gives CDR1 ENHRY, CDR2 SYGVKD. For the CDR3, the DNA is TGTGCCACCTCCCCAGGGCTCAATCAGCCCCAGCATTTT. It codes for CATSPGLNQPQHF.

V usage is TRBV4-3 and J usage is TRBJ2-7; no clear D gene. The CDR3 loop spans 16 amino acids. Germline lookup yields CDR1 LGHNA and CDR2 YSLEER. V shed 0 bases and J shed 1 base, with 13 bases lying between them. In nucleotides, the CDR3 is TGCGCCAGCAGCCAAGAATTCAGGCCGTTTTCCTACGAGCAGTACTTC. Protein product: CASSQEFRPFSYEQYF.

The chain links TRBV4-2 to TRBJ2-1, with 7 bases that match TRBD1. With 2 bases clipped from V and 3 bases from J, the junction kept 7 bases outside the gene matches. Germline CDR1 reads LGHNA; CDR2 reads YNFKEQ. CDR3 length: 16 amino acids. For the CDR3, the DNA is TGTGCCAGCAGCCAATCCCGGACAGGTTACTACAATGAGCAGTTCTTC. As protein: CASSQSRTGYYNEQFF.

The rearrangement joins TRBV5-1 to TRBJ2-2; D call uncertain. The CDR3 totals 14 residues. CDR1 and CDR2 (germline): SGHRS, YFSETQ. V was trimmed by 4 bases and J by 2 bases, leaving 9 bases between them. For the CDR3, the DNA is TGCGCCAGCAGCCCGTATCAAAACACCGGGGAGCTGTTTTTT. As protein: CASSPYQNTGELFF.

The CDR3: CASRETSGVSYEQYF. CDR3 DNA: TGTGCCAGTAGGGAGACTAGCGGGGTCTCCTACGAGCAGTACTTC. The chain recombines TRBV19 with TRBJ2-7; 11 nucleotides align to TRBD2. The CDR3 length is 15 residues. The junction had 4 bases not matched to a gene; V was cut back by 6 bases and J by 0 bases. CDR1 and CDR2 (germline): LNHDA, SQIVND (reference sequence).

The chain carries TRBV27 and TRBJ2-7, with D unresolved. This CDR3 is built from 15 residues. CDR1 is MNHEY and CDR2 is SMNVEV in the germline V gene (reference sequence). Deletions cut 5 bases from V and 5 bases from J, with 19 bases between. The CDR3 is CASSQLRTLRDEQYF. The CDR3 coding sequence is TGTGCCAGCAGTCAACTTAGGACCCTGCGCGACGAGCAGTACTTC.

This chain connects TRBV9 to TRBJ2-1, with 14 nucleotides matching TRBD2. CDR3 size: 17 residues. The germline V gene encodes CDR1 SGDLS and CDR2 YYNGEE. V shed 4 bases, J shed 7 bases, and the junction held 10 bases outside the gene matches. CDR3 bases: TGTGCCAGCAGCATGGGACTAGCGGGAGCTGAGTCTAATGAGCAGTTCTTC. Its protein is CASSMGLAGAESNEQFF.

The CDR3 coding sequence is TGCGCCAGCAGCTCCGAGGGGATCTCTGGAAACACCATATATTTT. It specifies CASSSEGISGNTIYF. The chain joins TRBV5-1 to TRBJ1-3, with a possible D match to TRBD1 (5 bases). The CDR3 length is 15 residues. Trimming stripped 3 bases from V and 0 bases from J, with 10 bases between. Germline V lookup: CDR1 SGHRS, CDR2 YFSETQ.

The chain has TRBV2 and TRBJ1-2; D is possibly TRBD1 (5 bases). The germline CDR1 and CDR2 sequences are SNHLY and FYNNEI. V dropped 3 bases and J dropped 5 bases, with 10 bases sitting between them. This CDR3 region has 13 residues. CDR3 loop: CASSDNRRYGYTF. As DNA, the CDR3 is TGTGCCAGCAGTGATAACAGGCGATATGGCTACACCTTC.

The J gene is TRBJ2-7, the V gene TRBV5-4, with D perhaps TRBD1 (5 bases). The CDR3 loop spans 13 amino acids. Trimming took off 2 bases at V and 5 bases at J, with 11 bases between the two ends. CDR1 is SGHNT, CDR2 YYREEE, per germline (reference sequence). CDR3 nucleotide sequence: TGTGCCAGCAGCTTAAAGGGGTACCACGAGCAGTACTTC. It is translated as CASSLKGYHEQYF.

V usage is TRBV5-6 and J usage is TRBJ2-2; TRBD2 matches at 7 bases. From germline, CDR1 is SGHDT and CDR2 YYEEEE. The CDR3 consists of 16 residues. The junction had 9 bases not matched to a gene; V was cut back by 4 bases and J by 3 bases. The CDR3 reads CASSQATSFYTGELFF. CDR3 in DNA: TGTGCCAGCAGCCAAGCGACTAGCTTCTACACCGGGGAGCTGTTTTTT.

Points on this clone: The sample contains more than one DNA sequence encoding this CDR3. This rearrangement joins TRBV9 to TRBJ1-2; 7 nucleotides agree with TRBD1. The CDR3 sequence is 14 residues long. V lost 3 bases to trimming and J lost 4 bases; unmatched junction nucleotides: 6. Germline V gene sequence: CDR1 SGDLS, CDR2 YYNGEE. CDR3 in amino acids: CASSAGGQSYGYTF. CDR3 nucleotide sequence: TGTGCCAGCAGCGCCGGGGGACAGAGCTATGGCTACACCTTC. The full variable domain, with the rest looked up from reference TRBV9 and TRBJ1-2, is DSGVTQTPKHLITATGQRVTLRCSPRSGDLSVYWYQQSLDQGLQFLIQYYNGEERAKGNILERFSAQQFPDLHSELNLSSLELGDSALYFCASSAGGQSYGYTFGSGTRLTVV.

The chain has TRBV27 and TRBJ2-6, with 7 bases identical to TRBD1. This CDR3 is built from 17 residues. CDR1 is MNHEY and CDR2 is SMNVEV in the germline V gene (reference sequence). After removal of 6 bases from V and 0 bases from J, the junction contained 8 bases not matched to a gene. The CDR3 DNA is TGTGCCAGCAGCCCGGGACAGACGGTCTCTGGGGCCAACGTCCTGACTTTC. Encoded protein: CASSPGQTVSGANVLTF.

This clone appeared a single time. The chain joins TRBV4-3 to TRBJ2-1; no clear D gene. The CDR3 consists of 15 residues. CDR1 is LGHNA, CDR2 YSLEER, per germline. With 0 bases removed from V and 4 bases from J, the gap between germline ends came to 10 bases. The CDR3 DNA sequence: TGCGCCAGCAGCCAAGACTCAGCCCGGTACAATGAGCAGTTCTTC. Translated, it gives CASSQDSARYNEQFF.

This clone has a single count. The gene calls are TRBV27 and TRBJ2-3, with TRBD2 identical over 11 bases. This CDR3 region has 17 residues. The germline CDR1 and CDR2 sequences are MNHEY and SMNVEV (reference sequence). V shed 5 bases and J 4 bases; nucleotides not matched to a gene: 11. In nucleotides, the CDR3 is TGTGCCAGCAGTCGACTAGCGGGATTCATTGGCGCAGATACGCAGTATTTT. Its protein product is CASSRLAGFIGADTQYF.

In DNA form, the CDR3 reads TGCAGCGCCGGACAGGGGGACTACGAGCAGTACTTC. Protein: CSAGQGDYEQYF. This chain links TRBV29-1 with TRBJ2-7; 10 positions match TRBD1. The CDR3 totals 12 residues. The ends lost 7 bases at V and 3 bases at J; junction bases unmatched: 3. Germline CDR1 and CDR2: SQVTM and ANQGSEA.